This TCR beta chain was captured by sequencing in a study of cytomegalovirus exposure and HLA in healthy donors. The protocol was immunoSEQ multiplex PCR, while the TCRdb copy is restricted to in-frame clones and leaves out a portion. The table lists a few hundred thousand clones, 88% of them singletons. The donors belonged to the roughly 120-subject validation cohort, separate from the roughly 670-subject first cohort. Trimming cost V 6 bases and J 2 bases, with 8 bases left between them. This CDR3 has 12 amino acids. Germline CDR1 and CDR2: SGHVS and FQNEAQ. The sequence was collected from a young woman in good health and CMV-seronegative. The material sequenced was PBMCs. The chain combines TRBV7-8 with TRBJ2-7, with D unclear. The CDR3 nucleotides are TGTGCCAGCAGTTCTCAGACCTACGAGCAGTACTTC. As protein: CASSSQTYEQYF.